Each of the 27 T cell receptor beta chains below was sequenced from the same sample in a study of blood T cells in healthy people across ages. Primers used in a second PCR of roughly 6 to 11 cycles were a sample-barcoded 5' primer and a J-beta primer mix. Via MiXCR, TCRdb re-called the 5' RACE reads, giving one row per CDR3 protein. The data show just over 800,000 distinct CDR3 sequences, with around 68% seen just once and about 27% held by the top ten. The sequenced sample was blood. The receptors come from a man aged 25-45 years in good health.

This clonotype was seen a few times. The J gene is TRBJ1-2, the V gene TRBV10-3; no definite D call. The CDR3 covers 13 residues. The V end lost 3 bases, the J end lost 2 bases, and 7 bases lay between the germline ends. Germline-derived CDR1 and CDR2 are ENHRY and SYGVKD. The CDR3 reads CAISEKLNYGYTF. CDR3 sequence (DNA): TGTGCCATCAGTGAAAAGCTCAACTATGGCTACACCTTC.

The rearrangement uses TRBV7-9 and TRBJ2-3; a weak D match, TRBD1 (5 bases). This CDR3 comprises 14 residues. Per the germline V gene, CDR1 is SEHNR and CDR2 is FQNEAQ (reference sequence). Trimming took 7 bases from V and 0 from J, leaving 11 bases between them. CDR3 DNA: TGTGCCAGCATGTTAGACAGAAGCACAGATACGCAGTATTTT. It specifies CASMLDRSTDTQYF.

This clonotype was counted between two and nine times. DNA of the CDR3: TGCAGTGCTAATCAGGAGCTGTACAAAGCTGTAACATTGTGGGGACAGGGGGCCTACGAGCAGTACTTC. It yields the protein CSANQELYKAVTLWGQGAYEQYF. The V and J genes are TRBV20-1 and TRBJ2-7; 11 nucleotides match TRBD1. The trim removed 4 bases at V and 2 bases at J, leaving 31 bases unmatched. Germline CDR1 reads DFQATT; CDR2 reads SNEGSKA (reference sequence). The CDR3 is made up of 23 amino acids.

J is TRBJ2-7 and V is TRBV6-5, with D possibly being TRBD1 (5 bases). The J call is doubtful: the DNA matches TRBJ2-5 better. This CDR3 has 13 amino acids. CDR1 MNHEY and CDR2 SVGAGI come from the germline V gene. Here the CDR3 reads CASSSGFEETQYF. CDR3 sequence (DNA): TGTGCCAGCAGTTCAGGGTTTGAGGAGACCCAGTACTTC.

The CDR3 region is CASSAPGRLQETQYF. The CDR3, as DNA: TGTGCCAGCAGCGCCCCCGGGAGACTCCAAGAGACCCAGTACTTC. The chain has TRBV9 and TRBJ2-5, with TRBD2 as a possible D gene (6 bases). V dropped 3 bases and J dropped 1 base, with 13 bases sitting between them. The germline V gene encodes CDR1 SGDLS and CDR2 YYNGEE. The CDR3 extends over 15 amino acids.

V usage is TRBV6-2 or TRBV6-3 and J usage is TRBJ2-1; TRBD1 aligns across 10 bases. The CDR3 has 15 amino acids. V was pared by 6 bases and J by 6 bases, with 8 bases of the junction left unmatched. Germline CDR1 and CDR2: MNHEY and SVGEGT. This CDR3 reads CASRIGTGEFNEQFF. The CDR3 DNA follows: TGTGCCAGCAGGATCGGGACAGGGGAGTTCAATGAGCAGTTCTTC.

DNA for the CDR3: TGTGCCGAGCGCTGGTGGCAGACCTCTGGGGCCAACGTCCTGACTTTC. As protein: CAERWWQTSGANVLTF. The V call is TRBV7-2, the J call TRBJ2-6; D ambiguous. The CDR3 contains 16 residues. V gave up 11 bases and J gave up 0 bases, with 17 bases separating them. Looked up from germline, CDR1 is SGHTA and CDR2 is FQGNSA.

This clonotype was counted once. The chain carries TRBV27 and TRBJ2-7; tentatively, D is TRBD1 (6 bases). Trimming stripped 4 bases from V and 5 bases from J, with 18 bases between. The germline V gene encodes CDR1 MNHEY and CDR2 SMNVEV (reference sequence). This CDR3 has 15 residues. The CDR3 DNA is TGTGCCAGCAGTTCCAGACAGGCGGACCGTAACGAGCAGTACTTC. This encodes CASSSRQADRNEQYF.

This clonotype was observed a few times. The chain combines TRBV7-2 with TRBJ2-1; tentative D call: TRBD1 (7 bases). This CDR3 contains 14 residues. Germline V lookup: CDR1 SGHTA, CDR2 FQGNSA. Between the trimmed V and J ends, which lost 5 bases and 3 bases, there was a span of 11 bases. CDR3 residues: CASSPRDSYNEQFF. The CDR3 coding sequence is TGTGCCAGCAGCCCGCGGGACAGCTACAATGAGCAGTTCTTC.

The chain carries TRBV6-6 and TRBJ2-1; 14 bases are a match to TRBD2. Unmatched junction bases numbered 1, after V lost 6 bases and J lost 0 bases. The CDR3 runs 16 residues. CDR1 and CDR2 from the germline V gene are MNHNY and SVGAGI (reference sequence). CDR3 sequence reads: CASSGTSGSSYNEQFF. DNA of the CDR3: TGTGCCAGCAGCGGGACTAGCGGGAGCTCCTACAATGAGCAGTTCTTC.

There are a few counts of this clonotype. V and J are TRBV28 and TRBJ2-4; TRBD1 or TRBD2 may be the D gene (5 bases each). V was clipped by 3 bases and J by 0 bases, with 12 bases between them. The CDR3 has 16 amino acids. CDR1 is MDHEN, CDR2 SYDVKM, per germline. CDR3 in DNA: TGTGCCAGCAGTTTTTTCGGGACCGGAGCCAAAAACATTCAGTACTTC. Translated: CASSFFGTGAKNIQYF.

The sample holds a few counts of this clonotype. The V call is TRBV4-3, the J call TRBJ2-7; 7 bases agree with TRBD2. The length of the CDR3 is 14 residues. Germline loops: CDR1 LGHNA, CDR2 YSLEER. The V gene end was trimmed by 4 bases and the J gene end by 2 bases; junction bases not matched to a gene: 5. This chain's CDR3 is CASSPGGGTYEQYF. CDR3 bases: TGCGCCAGCAGCCCCGGCGGGGGAACCTACGAGCAGTACTTC.

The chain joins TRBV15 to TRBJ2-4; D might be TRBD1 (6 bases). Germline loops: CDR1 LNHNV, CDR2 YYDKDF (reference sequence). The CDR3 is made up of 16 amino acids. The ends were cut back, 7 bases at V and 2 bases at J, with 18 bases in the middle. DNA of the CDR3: TGTGCCACCACTAGGGTGAGGGGGATAACCAAAAACATTCAGTACTTC. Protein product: CATTRVRGITKNIQYF.

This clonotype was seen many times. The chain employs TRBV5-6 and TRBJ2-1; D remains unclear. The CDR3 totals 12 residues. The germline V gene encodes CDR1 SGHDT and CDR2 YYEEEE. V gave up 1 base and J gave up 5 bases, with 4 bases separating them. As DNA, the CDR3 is TGTGCCAGCAGCTTGACGGACAATGAGCAGTTCTTC. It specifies CASSLTDNEQFF.

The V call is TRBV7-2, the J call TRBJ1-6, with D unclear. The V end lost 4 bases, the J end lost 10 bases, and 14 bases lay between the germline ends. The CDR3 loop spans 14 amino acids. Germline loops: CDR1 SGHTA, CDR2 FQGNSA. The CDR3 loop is CASSSEQLRSPLHF. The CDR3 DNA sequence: TGTGCCAGCAGCTCAGAGCAACTACGCTCACCCCTCCACTTT.

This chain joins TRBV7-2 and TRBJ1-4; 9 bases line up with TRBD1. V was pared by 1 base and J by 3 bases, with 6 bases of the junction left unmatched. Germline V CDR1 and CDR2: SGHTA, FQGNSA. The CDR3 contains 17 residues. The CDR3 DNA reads TGTGCCAGCAGCTTAGGGGGGACAGGGATTCCTAATGAAAAACTGTTTTTT. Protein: CASSLGGTGIPNEKLFF.

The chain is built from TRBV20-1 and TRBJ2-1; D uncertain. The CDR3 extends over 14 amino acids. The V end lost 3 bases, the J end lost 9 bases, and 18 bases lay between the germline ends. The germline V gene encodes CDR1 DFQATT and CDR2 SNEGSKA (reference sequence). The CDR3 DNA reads TGCAGTGCTAGTCGGCAGTTTGGGTCAGTTGAGCAGTTCTTC. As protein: CSASRQFGSVEQFF.

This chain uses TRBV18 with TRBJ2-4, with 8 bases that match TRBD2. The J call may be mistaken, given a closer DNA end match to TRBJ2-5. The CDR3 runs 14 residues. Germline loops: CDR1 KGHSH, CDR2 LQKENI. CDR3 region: CASSPAGTSGTQYF. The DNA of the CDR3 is TGTGCCAGCTCACCAGCAGGGACTAGTGGGACCCAGTACTTC.

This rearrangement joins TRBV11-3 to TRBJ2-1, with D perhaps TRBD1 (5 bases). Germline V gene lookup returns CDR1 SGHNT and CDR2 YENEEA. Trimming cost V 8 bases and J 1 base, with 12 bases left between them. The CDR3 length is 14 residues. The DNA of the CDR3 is TGTGCCAGCGCCCCAACAGGTTCCTACAATGAGCAGTTCTTC. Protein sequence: CASAPTGSYNEQFF.

CDR3 amino acids: CASSRFGQGAMSYTF. In DNA, the CDR3 is TGTGCCAGCAGCCGATTCGGACAGGGAGCCATGAGCTACACCTTC. The chain couples TRBV2 to TRBJ1-2; 8 positions match TRBD1. The V gene's germline CDR1 is SNHLY and CDR2 FYNNEI. The ends lost 6 bases at V and 9 bases at J; junction bases unmatched: 15. The CDR3 runs 15 residues.

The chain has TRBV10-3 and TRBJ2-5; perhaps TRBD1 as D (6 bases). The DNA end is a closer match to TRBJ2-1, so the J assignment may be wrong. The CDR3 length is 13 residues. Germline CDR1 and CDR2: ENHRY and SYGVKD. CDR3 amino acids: CAISAGHQETQFF. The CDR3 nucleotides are TGTGCCATCAGTGCGGGACATCAGGAGACCCAGTTCTTC.

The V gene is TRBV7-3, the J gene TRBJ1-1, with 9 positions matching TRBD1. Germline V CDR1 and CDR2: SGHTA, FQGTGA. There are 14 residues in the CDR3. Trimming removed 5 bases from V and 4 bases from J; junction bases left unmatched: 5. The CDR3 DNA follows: TGTGCCAGCAGCCGGACAGGGGCGAGCACTGAAGCTTTCTTT. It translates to CASSRTGASTEAFF.

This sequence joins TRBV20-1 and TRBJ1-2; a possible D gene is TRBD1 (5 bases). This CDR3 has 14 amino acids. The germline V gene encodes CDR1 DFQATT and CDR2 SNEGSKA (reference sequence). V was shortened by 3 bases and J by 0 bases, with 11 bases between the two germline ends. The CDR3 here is CSASGGRANYGYTF. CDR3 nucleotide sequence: TGCAGTGCTAGCGGGGGGAGAGCTAACTATGGCTACACCTTC.

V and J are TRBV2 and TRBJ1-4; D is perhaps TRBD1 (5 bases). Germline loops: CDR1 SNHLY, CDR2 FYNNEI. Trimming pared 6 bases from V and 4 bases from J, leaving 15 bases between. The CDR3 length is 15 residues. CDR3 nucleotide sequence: TGTGCCAGCAGAAGAACCCGACAGAATAATGAAAAACTGTTTTTT. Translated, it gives CASRRTRQNNEKLFF.

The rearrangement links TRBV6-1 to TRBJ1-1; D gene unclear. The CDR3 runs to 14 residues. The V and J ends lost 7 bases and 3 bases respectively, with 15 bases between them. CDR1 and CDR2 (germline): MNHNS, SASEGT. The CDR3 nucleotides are TGTGCCAGCACCTACGGGGTACCGGACACTGAAGCTTTCTTT. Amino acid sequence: CASTYGVPDTEAFF.

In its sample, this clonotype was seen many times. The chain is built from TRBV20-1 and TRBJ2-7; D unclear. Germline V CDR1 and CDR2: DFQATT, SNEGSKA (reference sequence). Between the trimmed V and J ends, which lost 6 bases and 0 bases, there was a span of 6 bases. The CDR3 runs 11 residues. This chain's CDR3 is CSARTSYEQYF. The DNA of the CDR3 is TGCAGTGCCAGGACCTCCTACGAGCAGTACTTC.

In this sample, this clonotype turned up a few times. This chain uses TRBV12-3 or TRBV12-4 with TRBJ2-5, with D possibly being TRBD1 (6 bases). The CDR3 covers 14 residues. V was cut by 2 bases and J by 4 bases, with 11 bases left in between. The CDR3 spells CASSLNRARETQYF. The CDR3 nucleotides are TGTGCCAGCAGTTTAAACAGGGCGCGAGAGACCCAGTACTTC.